These T cell receptor beta chains were read from a single sample in a study of blood T cell repertoires in COVID-19. Produced via immunoSEQ multiplex PCR; TCRdb's table is partial and in-frame only. The sample carries approximately 270,000 clones, roughly 86% recorded once. The sequenced material came from peripheral blood. These TCRs come from a middle-aged man with active or convalescent COVID-19. CDR3s include the opening cysteine and the closing phenylalanine or tryptophan. The order of the fields is V gene, D gene, clone size, J gene, CDR3 protein. D genes are given only for firm matches. Only part of the rows carry a size: once, few, many, or a class if the clone is expanded.

v_call: TRBV7-3
d_call: -
clone_size: -
j_call: TRBJ2-5
cdr3_aa: CASSLLPRETQYF

v_call: TRBV5-6
d_call: -
clone_size: few
j_call: TRBJ2-2
cdr3_aa: CASSLRLQGNTGELFF

v_call: TRBV24-1
d_call: -
clone_size: -
j_call: TRBJ1-5
cdr3_aa: CAIGQTPRGPQHF

v_call: TRBV10-3
d_call: -
clone_size: -
j_call: TRBJ2-3
cdr3_aa: CAISFTGTGLPPLTTQYF

v_call: TRBV24-1
d_call: TRBD1
clone_size: -
j_call: TRBJ1-1
cdr3_aa: CATSDGTEITEAFF

v_call: TRBV2
d_call: -
clone_size: -
j_call: TRBJ1-2
cdr3_aa: CASREDSPYGYTF

v_call: TRBV3-1/TRBV3-2
d_call: -
clone_size: -
j_call: TRBJ1-3
cdr3_aa: CASFSGNTIYF

v_call: TRBV29-1
d_call: TRBD2
clone_size: few
j_call: TRBJ2-5
cdr3_aa: CSVVTSGRGGETQYF

v_call: TRBV27
d_call: TRBD1
clone_size: -
j_call: TRBJ2-5
cdr3_aa: CASNKQGLGETQYF

v_call: TRBV5-1
d_call: -
clone_size: -
j_call: TRBJ1-1
cdr3_aa: CASRVALQQNTEAFF

v_call: TRBV7-9
d_call: TRBD1
clone_size: -
j_call: TRBJ1-1
cdr3_aa: CASRGDRERAFF

v_call: TRBV24-1
d_call: -
clone_size: -
j_call: TRBJ2-1
cdr3_aa: CATSDFHRGRNEQFF

v_call: TRBV11-2
d_call: TRBD1
clone_size: -
j_call: TRBJ1-2
cdr3_aa: CASSLGPQGADYGYTF

v_call: TRBV6-5
d_call: -
clone_size: -
j_call: TRBJ1-2
cdr3_aa: CASSPGTLGYTF

v_call: TRBV6-1
d_call: -
clone_size: -
j_call: TRBJ1-6
cdr3_aa: CASSGLQNAYNSPLHF

v_call: TRBV18
d_call: TRBD1
clone_size: -
j_call: TRBJ1-1
cdr3_aa: CASSPKGAQTEAFF

v_call: TRBV14
d_call: -
clone_size: -
j_call: TRBJ1-5
cdr3_aa: CASSLDTSNQPQHF

v_call: TRBV27
d_call: -
clone_size: -
j_call: TRBJ1-2
cdr3_aa: CASNPGGLNYGYTF

v_call: TRBV10-3
d_call: TRBD1
clone_size: -
j_call: TRBJ1-2
cdr3_aa: CAISGNTGDYGYTF

v_call: TRBV19
d_call: -
clone_size: -
j_call: TRBJ1-5
cdr3_aa: CASSIVTVDNQPQHF

v_call: TRBV24-1
d_call: TRBD1
clone_size: -
j_call: TRBJ1-1
cdr3_aa: CASLAGTGPEAFF

v_call: TRBV15
d_call: TRBD1
clone_size: -
j_call: TRBJ1-4
cdr3_aa: CATTMGDRDNEKLFF